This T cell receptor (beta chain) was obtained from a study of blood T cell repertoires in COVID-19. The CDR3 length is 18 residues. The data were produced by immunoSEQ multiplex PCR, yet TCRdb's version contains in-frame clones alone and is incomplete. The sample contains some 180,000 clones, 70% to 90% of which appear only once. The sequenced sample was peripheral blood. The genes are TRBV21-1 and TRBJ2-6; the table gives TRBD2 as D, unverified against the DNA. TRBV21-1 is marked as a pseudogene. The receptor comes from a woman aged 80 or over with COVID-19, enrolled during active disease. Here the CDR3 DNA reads TGTGCCAGCAGCAAAACCCTGGGGGGATACTCTGGGGCCAACGTCCTGACTTTC. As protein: CASSKTLGGYSGANVLTF.